Shown below are 11 T cell receptor beta chains from a single sample sequenced in a study of tumor and adjacent non-tumor tissue in lung cancer. This sample's RNA came from whole unsorted tissue. More than 3 cm separated this lung sample from the edge of the tumor. The library came from three nested PCR rounds adapted from ARM-PCR protocols. From the multiplex PCR reads, TCRdb called clonotypes with MiXCR, one entry per CDR3 protein. The repertoire holds 40,000 to 45,000 distinct CDR3 sequences, about three fifths seen once, with over 40% in the top ten. Sample: distant non-tumor lung tissue. The receptors come from a man aged 50 or older with non-small cell lung cancer.

Turning to this clonotype: Possible read error: a much larger clone is one base away. V gene TRBV20-1 combines with J gene TRBJ1-1; weak D call: TRBD1 (5 bases). The CDR3 totals 11 residues. V lost 6 bases and J 7 bases, leaving 12 bases between the germline ends. Germline CDR1 DFQATT, CDR2 SNEGSKA (reference sequence). Written as DNA, the CDR3 is TGCAGTGCACGACAGTTGGATGAAGCTTTCTTT. Protein product: CSARQLDEAFF.

The chain recombines TRBV6-6 with TRBJ1-6, with D possibly TRBD1 on 5 matching bases. Trimming removed 6 bases at V and 10 bases at J, with 19 bases between. This CDR3 is 15 amino acids long. Germline CDR1 reads MNHNY; CDR2 reads SVGAGI (reference sequence). This CDR3 is CASRPMGTAESPLHF. The CDR3, as DNA: TGTGCCAGCAGACCAATGGGGACCGCCGAGTCACCCCTCCACTTT.

Of note for this clonotype: The junction and the germline gene differ at one end; a read error may be behind it. The chain carries TRBV28 and TRBJ2-7, with D perhaps matching TRBD2 (6 bases). CDR3 length: 15 residues. Germline assignment: CDR1 MDHEN and CDR2 SYDVKM. The CDR3 loop is CAGSPTSRRSYEQYF. CDR3 DNA sequence: TGTGCCGGCAGCCCCACTAGCCGGAGGTCCTACGAGCAGTACTTC.

On this clonotype: This CDR3 is missing its conserved last phenylalanine or tryptophan, likely due to a read error. It is unclear where the CDR3 begins or ends on the DNA, so no DNA is shown, and the CDR3 is as TCRdb lists it. The gene calls are TRBV11-2 and TRBJ2-3. The CDR3 is made up of 15 amino acids, end residues included. Germline V lookup: CDR1 SGHAT, CDR2 FQNNGV. The CDR3 reads CASSLMSSSTDTQCL.

Note on this clonotype: A much larger clone is a single base away; this may be a read error. Because the CDR3 is missing its conserved closing phenylalanine or tryptophan, this is likely a read error. CDR3: CASSSQREGPIEQYY. In DNA form, the CDR3 reads TGTGCCAGCAGCTCCCAGCGGGAGGGCCCCATCGAGCAGTACTAC. V gene TRBV11-2 combines with J gene TRBJ2-7; 10 bases agree with TRBD2. The ends lost 4 bases at V and 6 bases at J; junction bases unmatched: 9. This CDR3 spans 15 amino acids. Looked up from germline, CDR1 is SGHAT and CDR2 is FQNNGV.

This clonotype has a single count. The CDR3 does not close with the conserved phenylalanine or tryptophan, likely indicating a read error. The CDR3 region has the DNA TGTGCCAGCAGCCCGGGGCAGGGGCCCTACGAGCAGTACTCC. Its translation: CASSPGQGPYEQYS. The V call is TRBV5-6, the J call TRBJ2-7; the D gene is possibly TRBD1 (6 bases). Per the germline V gene, CDR1 is SGHDT and CDR2 is YYEEEE. Deletions cut 4 bases from V and 2 bases from J, with 13 bases between. The CDR3 extends over 14 amino acids.

With respect to this clonotype: The junction differs from germline at one of its ends, possibly a read error. The CDR3 DNA reads as TGTGCCACCAGTGATTCCAACGAGCAATACTTC. Encoded protein: CATSDSNEQYF. The rearrangement links TRBV24-1 to TRBJ2-7; D is ambiguous. CDR1 is KGHDR, CDR2 SFDVKD, per germline. There are 11 residues in the CDR3.

This clonotype was seen at least ten times. V is TRBV28 and J is TRBJ2-7; the D call may be TRBD1 or TRBD2 (6 bases each). Per germline, CDR1 MDHEN and CDR2 SYDVKM. The V gene lost 3 bases and the J gene lost 6 bases, with 15 bases spanning the gap. CDR3 length: 14 residues. The CDR3 reads CASSFRLGGFEQYF. The CDR3 nucleotides are TGTGCCAGCAGTTTCCGGCTAGGGGGGTTCGAGCAGTACTTC.

The rearrangement joins TRBV21-1 to TRBJ1-5; TRBD1, the table's D call, lacks a check against the DNA. TRBV21-1 is an annotated pseudogene. The CDR3 runs 17 residues. CDR3 sequence reads: CASSKEWGRVSNQSQHF. The CDR3 DNA reads TGTGCCAGCAGCAAAGAATGGGGCAGGGTAAGCAATCAGTCCCAGCATTTT.

Many counts were recorded for this clonotype. V is TRBV10-2 and J is TRBJ2-1; 7 bases fit TRBD2. This CDR3 comprises 12 residues. Per the germline V gene, CDR1 is WSHSY and CDR2 is SAAADI. J gave up 10 bases and V 7 bases, and 7 bases lay outside the gene matches. CDR3 region: CASTLGRGEQFF. The CDR3 DNA follows: TGCGCCAGCACTTTAGGGAGGGGCGAGCAGTTCTTC.

This clonotype was seen many times. V gene TRBV28 combines with J gene TRBJ2-7; 10 nucleotides match TRBD2. Germline V CDR1 and CDR2: MDHEN, SYDVKM. The CDR3 length is 15 residues. V lost 5 bases, J lost 4 bases, and 8 bases stayed unmatched. CDR3 nucleotide sequence: TGTGCCAGCAGTATCTTAGCGGGAGGAAGGTACGAGCAGTACTTC. Protein sequence: CASSILAGGRYEQYF.